What follows describes a single TCR beta chain. Its specificity is not known. This CDR3 region has 15 residues. Germline lookup yields CDR1 MNHEY and CDR2 SMNVEV (reference sequence). V was clipped by 4 bases and J by 0 bases, with 13 bases between them. Treatment reported: approximately nine-day PBMC culture with coronavirus spike peptide pools or control peptides (ViraFEST assay). These data belong to a study of vaccination and CD4 T cells after COVID-19. Study information: The convalescents comprised six males and four females, two of them Hispanic.

Scientists ran DNA taken from cultured CD4+ T cells through the Oncomine TCR Beta short-read assay for sequencing. Cultured CD4+ T cells were the source of extracted genomic DNA. TCRdb reprocessed the PCR reads with MiXCR, giving one entry per CDR3 protein. The repertoire includes about 14,000 distinct CDR3 sequences, approximately 26% of them detected once, and 20% to 25% sits in the top ten. The chain recombines TRBV27 with TRBJ2-7, with D maybe TRBD1 (6 bases). This receptor was identified in a human donor with COVID-19. Sequenced sample: cultured CD4+ T cells from blood. The CDR3 sequence: CASSSSTDSSYEQYF. CDR3 nucleotide sequence: TGTGCCAGCAGTTCCTCCACGGACAGCTCCTACGAGCAGTACTTC.